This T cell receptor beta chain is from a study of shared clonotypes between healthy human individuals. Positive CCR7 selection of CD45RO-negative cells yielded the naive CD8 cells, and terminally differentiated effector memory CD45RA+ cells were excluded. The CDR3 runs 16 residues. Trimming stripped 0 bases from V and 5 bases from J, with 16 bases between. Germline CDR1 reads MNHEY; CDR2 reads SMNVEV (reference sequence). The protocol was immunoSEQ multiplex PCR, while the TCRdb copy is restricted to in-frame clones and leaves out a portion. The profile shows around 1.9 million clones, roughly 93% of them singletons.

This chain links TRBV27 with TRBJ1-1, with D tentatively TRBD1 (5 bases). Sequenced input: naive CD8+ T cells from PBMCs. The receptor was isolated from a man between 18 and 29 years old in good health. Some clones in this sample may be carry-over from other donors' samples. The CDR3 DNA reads TGTGCCAGCAGTTTATCGTTGGGTTGGGGGGGTACTGAAGCTTTCTTT. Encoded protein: CASSLSLGWGGTEAFF.